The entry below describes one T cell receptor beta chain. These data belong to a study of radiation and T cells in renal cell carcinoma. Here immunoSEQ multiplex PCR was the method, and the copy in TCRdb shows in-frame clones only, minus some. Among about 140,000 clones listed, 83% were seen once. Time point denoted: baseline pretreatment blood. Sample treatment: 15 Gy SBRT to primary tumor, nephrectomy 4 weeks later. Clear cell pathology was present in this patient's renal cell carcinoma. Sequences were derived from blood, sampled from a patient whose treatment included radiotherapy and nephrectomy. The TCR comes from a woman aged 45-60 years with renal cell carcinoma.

CDR3 residues: CASSSTGTELALHF. CDR3 DNA sequence: TGTGCCAGCAGCTCGACCGGGACAGAGCTGGCCCTCCACTTT. The chain recombines TRBV6-6 with TRBJ1-6; 7 bases line up with TRBD1. Germline loops: CDR1 MNHNY, CDR2 SVGAGI (reference sequence). Trimming removed 6 bases from V and 14 bases from J; junction bases left unmatched: 13. The CDR3 is 14 amino acids.